These T cell receptor beta chains were read from a single sample in a study of blood T cell repertoires in COVID-19. The data were produced by immunoSEQ multiplex PCR, yet TCRdb's version contains in-frame clones alone and is incomplete. The sample consists of around 16,000 clones, around 88% of them appearing once. Input material: peripheral blood. These receptor sequences come from a human donor in a cohort sampled during active COVID-19. CDR3s leave out the opening cysteine and the closing phenylalanine or tryptophan.

j_gene | v_gene | CDR3aa
TRBJ2-7 | TRBV7-2 | ASSFGLGYEQY
TRBJ2-5 | TRBV24-1 | ATSDLRTGSGTQY
TRBJ2-5 | TRBV2 | ASNILAGYQETQY
TRBJ2-1 | TRBV10-1 | ASSEGLNNEQF
TRBJ2-3 | TRBV6-1 | ASSEPVGLAPDTQY
TRBJ1-1 | TRBV4-3 | ASSPTQGGNTEAF
TRBJ2-7 | TRBV28 | ASSYGWEGHEQY
TRBJ2-3 | TRBV28 | ASSSPYKRGTDTQY
TRBJ1-2 | TRBV25-1 | ASSPTGLEGYT
TRBJ2-3 | TRBV7-2 | ASSSPSGRPWGTDTQY
TRBJ2-2 | TRBV18 | ASAGSSTGELF
TRBJ2-7 | TRBV2 | ASSAGAPYEQY
TRBJ2-7 | TRBV6-5 | ASSTWSRGYEQY
TRBJ2-5 | TRBV7-3 | ASSRGQQETQY
TRBJ2-3 | TRBV24-1 | ATSDLQFGGTDTQY
TRBJ2-7 | TRBV27 | ASAPTGISYEQY
TRBJ2-2 | TRBV5-4 | ASSLGGQGWTGELF
TRBJ2-5 | TRBV10-2 | ASSEGTSGGVKETQY
TRBJ2-2 | TRBV7-2 | ASSLLTGWTGELF
TRBJ1-2 | TRBV5-1 | ASSLDGIGYGYT
TRBJ1-5 | TRBV29-1 | SILQDSNQPQH
TRBJ2-3 | TRBV2 | AGTGTSGSPDTQY
TRBJ1-5 | TRBV7-2 | ASSSSRGWGNQPQH
TRBJ2-2 | TRBV11-3 | ASSPGGDRYTGELF
TRBJ2-1 | TRBV4-1 | ASSQDQREGWDEQF
TRBJ1-6 | TRBV7-9 | ASSPVGGGNSPLH
TRBJ2-1 | TRBV4-2 | ASSHSVAAEQF
TRBJ1-2 | TRBV5-1 | ASSLDGRAYGYT
TRBJ1-4 | TRBV5-8 | ASKERDNEKLF
TRBJ1-2 | TRBV3-1/TRBV3-2 | ASSYRDYGYT
TRBJ1-1 | TRBV5-1 | ASSVNPGGARTEAF
TRBJ2-7 | TRBV2 | ASSEGLDSYEQY
TRBJ1-2 | TRBV29-1 | SAYSGGAGYGYT
TRBJ2-1 | TRBV7-2 | ASSLEGGGEQF
TRBJ1-6 | TRBV10-1 | ASSDRNSPLH